This TCR beta chain emerged from a study of OX40 agonist ivuxolimab in advanced cancers. Deletions cut 4 bases from V and 2 bases from J, with 13 bases between. This CDR3 spans 14 amino acids. Germline V gene sequence: CDR1 SGHRS, CDR2 YFSETQ. The method was immunoSEQ multiplex PCR; TCRdb's version includes in-frame clones alone and lacks a portion of them. The data show some 17,000 clones, 80% to 90% seen once. V is TRBV5-1 and J is TRBJ2-7, with no clear D. The sequence was collected from an adult with an advanced solid tumor such as melanoma, head and neck, liver or kidney cancer. Sample: CD4+ or CD8+ T cells sorted from blood, taken in a trial of the OX40 agonist ivuxolimab. The CDR3, as DNA: TGCGCCAGCAGCCTACGGACCGAAGCCTACGAGCAGTACTTC. This codes for CASSLRTEAYEQYF.